This paragraph reports one TCR beta chain. Antigen: not known. These data come from a study of OX40 agonist ivuxolimab in advanced cancers. Overall study context: Clinicians treated patients with ivuxolimab, an agonistic anti-OX40 (CD134) antibody. Age averaged 60 years (range about 20 to 80), and roughly 80% were male.

Study-wide points: People who partly responded at 0.1-3.0 mg/kg had some of the least clonal expansion seen. Among the nonresponders, some also had low normalized T-cell clonal expansion.

Germline CDR1 is GTSNPN and CDR2 is SVGIG (reference sequence). The germline V and J ends were trimmed by 1 base and 6 bases, with 13 bases remaining between them. The CDR3 length is 14 residues. Libraries were prepared by immunoSEQ multiplex PCR; TCRdb keeps only in-frame clonotypes and omits some of them. The sample has about 69,000 clones, 80% to 90% seen once; the top ten hold 3% to 4%. The receptor was derived from an adult with an advanced solid tumor such as melanoma, head and neck, liver or kidney cancer. This sequence joins TRBV30 and TRBJ1-5; TRBD1 is a possible D gene (6 bases). Sequenced here: CD4+ or CD8+ T cells sorted from blood, sampled in a trial of the OX40 agonist ivuxolimab. In DNA, the CDR3 is TGTGCCTGGAGTGGAAGGGGGGCTGGTCAGCCCCAGCATTTT. Translating gives CAWSGRGAGQPQHF.